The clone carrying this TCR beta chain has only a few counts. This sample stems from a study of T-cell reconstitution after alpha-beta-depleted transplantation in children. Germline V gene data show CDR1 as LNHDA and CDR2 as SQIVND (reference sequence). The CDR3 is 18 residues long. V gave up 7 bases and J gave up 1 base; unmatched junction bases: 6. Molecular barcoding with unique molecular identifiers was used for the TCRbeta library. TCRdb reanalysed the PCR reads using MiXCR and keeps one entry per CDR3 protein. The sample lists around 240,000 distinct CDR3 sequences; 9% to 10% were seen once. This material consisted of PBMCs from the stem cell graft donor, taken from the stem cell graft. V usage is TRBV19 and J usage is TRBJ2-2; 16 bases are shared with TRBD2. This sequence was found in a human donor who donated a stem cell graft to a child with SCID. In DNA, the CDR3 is TGTGCCAGTACTCCCGGGACTAGCGGGGGGGGGAACACCGGGGAGCTGTTTTTT. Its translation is CASTPGTSGGGNTGELFF.